This TCR beta chain emerged from a study of T cell changes during pregnancy in multiple sclerosis. Profiling relied on immunoSEQ multiplex PCR, and the TCRdb table lists in-frame clones only, not all of them. Here the sample spans about 49,000 clones, 95% being singletons. This clone came up once. J gave up 8 bases and V 2 bases, and 6 bases lay outside the gene matches. CDR1 SNHLY and CDR2 FYNNEI come from the germline V gene. The CDR3 has 14 residues. The gene calls are TRBV2 and TRBJ1-1; TRBD1 agrees at 9 bases. This receptor was obtained from a female donor with multiple sclerosis, enrolled in a pregnancy study. The sequences come from CD8+ T cells from peripheral blood mononuclear cells, collected in the first trimester of pregnancy. Written as DNA, the CDR3 is TGTGCCAGCAGTGAACGGGACAGGGTAGAGGAAGCTTTCTTT. This encodes CASSERDRVEEAFF.